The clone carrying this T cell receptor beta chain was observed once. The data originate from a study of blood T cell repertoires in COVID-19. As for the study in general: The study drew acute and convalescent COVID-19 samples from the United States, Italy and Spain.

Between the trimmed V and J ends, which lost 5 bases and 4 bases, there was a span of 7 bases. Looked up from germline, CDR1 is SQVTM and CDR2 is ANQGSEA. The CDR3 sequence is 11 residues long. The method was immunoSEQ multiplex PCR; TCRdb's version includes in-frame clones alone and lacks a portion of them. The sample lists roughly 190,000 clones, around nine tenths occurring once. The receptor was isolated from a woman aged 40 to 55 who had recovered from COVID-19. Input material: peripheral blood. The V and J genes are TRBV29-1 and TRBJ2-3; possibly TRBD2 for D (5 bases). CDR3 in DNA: TGCAGCGTTACTAGGGCAGATACGCAGTATTTT. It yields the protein CSVTRADTQYF.